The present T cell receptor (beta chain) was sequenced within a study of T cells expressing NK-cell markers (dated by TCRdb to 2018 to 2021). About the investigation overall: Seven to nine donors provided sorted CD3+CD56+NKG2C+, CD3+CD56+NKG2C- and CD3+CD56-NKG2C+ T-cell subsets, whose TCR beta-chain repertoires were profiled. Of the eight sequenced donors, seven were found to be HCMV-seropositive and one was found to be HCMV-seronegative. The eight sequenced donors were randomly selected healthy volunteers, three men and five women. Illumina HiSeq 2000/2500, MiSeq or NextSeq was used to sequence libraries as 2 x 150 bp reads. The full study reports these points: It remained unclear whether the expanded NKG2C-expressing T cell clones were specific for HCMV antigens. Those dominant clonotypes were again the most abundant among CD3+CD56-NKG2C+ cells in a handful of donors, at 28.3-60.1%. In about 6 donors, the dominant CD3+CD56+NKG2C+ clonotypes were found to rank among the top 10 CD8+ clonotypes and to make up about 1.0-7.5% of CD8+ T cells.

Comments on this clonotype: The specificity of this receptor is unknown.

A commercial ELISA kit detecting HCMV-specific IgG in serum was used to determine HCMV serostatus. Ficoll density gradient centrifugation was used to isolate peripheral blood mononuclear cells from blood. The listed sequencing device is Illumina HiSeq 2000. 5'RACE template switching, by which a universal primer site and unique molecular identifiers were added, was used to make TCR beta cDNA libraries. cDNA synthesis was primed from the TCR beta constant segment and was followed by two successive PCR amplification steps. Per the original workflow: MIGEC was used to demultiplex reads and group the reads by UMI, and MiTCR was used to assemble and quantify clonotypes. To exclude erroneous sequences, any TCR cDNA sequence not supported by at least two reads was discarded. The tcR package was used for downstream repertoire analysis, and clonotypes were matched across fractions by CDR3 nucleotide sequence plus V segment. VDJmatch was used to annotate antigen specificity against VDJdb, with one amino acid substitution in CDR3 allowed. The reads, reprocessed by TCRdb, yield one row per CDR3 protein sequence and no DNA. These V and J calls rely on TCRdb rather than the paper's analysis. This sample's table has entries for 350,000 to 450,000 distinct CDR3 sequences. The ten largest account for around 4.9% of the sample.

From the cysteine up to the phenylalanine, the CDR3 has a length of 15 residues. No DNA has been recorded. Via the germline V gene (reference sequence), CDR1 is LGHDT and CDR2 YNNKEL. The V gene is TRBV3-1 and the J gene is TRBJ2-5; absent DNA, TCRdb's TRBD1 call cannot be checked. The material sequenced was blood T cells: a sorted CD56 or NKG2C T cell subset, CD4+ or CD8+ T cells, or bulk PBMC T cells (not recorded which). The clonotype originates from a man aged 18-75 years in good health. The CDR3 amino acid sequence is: CASSQGTGQQETQYF.